The 9 T cell receptor beta chains below come from one sample, sequenced in a study of blood T cell repertoires in COVID-19. Clones were sequenced by immunoSEQ multiplex PCR, and TCRdb holds only the in-frame ones, with some missing. In the table there are more than 300,000 clones, roughly 86% of which are singletons. The sequenced sample consisted of PBMCs or T cells enriched from blood (not recorded which). Source of these receptors: a woman younger than 45 who had recovered from COVID-19.

This chain links TRBV5-4 with TRBJ2-1; TRBD2 agrees at 13 bases. CDR3 length: 17 residues. CDR1 SGHNT and CDR2 YYREEE come from the germline V gene (reference sequence). V dropped 0 bases and J dropped 7; count of bases not matched to a gene: 7. As DNA, the CDR3 is TGTGCCAGCAGCTTGGCCCTTACACTAGCGGGAGGGAATGAGCAGTTCTTC. It specifies CASSLALTLAGGNEQFF.

J is TRBJ2-5 and V is TRBV7-9; TRBD2 aligns across 9 bases. CDR3 size: 16 residues. With 5 bases clipped from V and 5 bases from J, the junction kept 12 bases outside the gene matches. Germline loops: CDR1 SEHNR, CDR2 FQNEAQ (reference sequence). The DNA for the CDR3 is TGTGCCAGCAGCCGGACCGGCGGGAGGGAACTGGAGACCCAGTACTTC. Encoded protein: CASSRTGGRELETQYF.

The gene calls are TRBV4-2 and TRBJ2-7; TRBD2 might be the D (6 bases). Per the germline V gene, CDR1 is LGHNA and CDR2 is YNFKEQ. The CDR3 totals 16 residues. Trimming pared 5 bases from V and 1 base from J, leaving 18 bases between. The CDR3 spells CASSSTTRAFSYEQYF. The DNA of the CDR3 is TGTGCCAGCAGCTCCACGACTAGGGCCTTTTCCTACGAGCAGTACTTC.

Only one count was recorded for this clone. This rearrangement joins TRBV2 to TRBJ2-7; TRBD2 might be the D (6 bases). The V gene's germline CDR1 is SNHLY and CDR2 FYNNEI. This CDR3 spans 15 amino acids. Trimming stripped 4 bases from V and 5 bases from J, with 18 bases between. CDR3 nucleotide sequence: TGTGCCAGCAGTGTAATGACGGGAGTTTACCACGAGCAGTACTTC. Translating gives CASSVMTGVYHEQYF.

The V gene is TRBV21-1, the J gene TRBJ1-3. TRBV21-1 is termed a pseudogene. The CDR3 length is 17 residues. This CDR3 reads CASSRGGEGSSGNTIYF. CDR3 nucleotides: TGTGCCAGCAGCAGAGGCGGTGAGGGCTCCTCTGGAAACACCATATATTTT.

J is TRBJ2-1 and V is TRBV18; TRBD2 matches 10 bases. The CDR3 is 14 amino acids. V shed 7 bases, J shed 8 bases, and the junction held 8 bases outside the gene matches. From germline, CDR1 is KGHSH and CDR2 LQKENI. CDR3 in DNA: TGTGCCAGCTGCTCCTCTAGCGGGAGTGATGAGCAGTTCTTC. Protein product: CASCSSSGSDEQFF.

The chain uses TRBV11-1 and TRBJ2-7; 8 nucleotides agree with TRBD1. V was clipped by 7 bases and J by 5 bases; unmatched bases: 4. The CDR3 totals 12 residues. Germline assignment: CDR1 SGHAT and CDR2 FQDESV (reference sequence). This chain's CDR3 is CASTDRVDEQYF. CDR3 in DNA: TGTGCCAGCACGGACAGGGTCGACGAGCAGTACTTC.

The chain employs TRBV27 and TRBJ1-1, with D uncertain. The CDR3 runs to 15 residues. Trimming took off 5 bases at V and 3 bases at J, with 16 bases between the two ends. Germline V gene data show CDR1 as MNHEY and CDR2 as SMNVEV (reference sequence). Here the CDR3 reads CASSLARHRDTEAFF. CDR3 nucleotide sequence: TGTGCCAGCAGTCTAGCCCGTCATCGCGACACTGAAGCTTTCTTT.

J is TRBJ2-7 and V is TRBV29-1, with TRBD1 matching over 7 bases. Germline values: CDR1 SQVTM, CDR2 ANQGSEA. With 6 bases clipped from V and 0 bases from J, the junction kept 8 bases outside the gene matches. The CDR3 length is 14 residues. CDR3 amino acids: CSVADRRFSYEQYF. The CDR3 DNA sequence: TGCAGCGTCGCGGACAGGAGGTTCTCCTACGAGCAGTACTTC.